This entry concerns a single T cell receptor (beta chain). The antigen is unknown. This sample stems from a study of T cells after yellow fever vaccination. General observations from the study: The booster response re-showed most primary clones: 96% CD4, approximately 85% CD8. Researchers cautioned that FACS-sorted repertoires could harbor abundant clonotypes contaminating from the bulk population.

They built TCR cDNA with 5'RACE template switching, a step that put in a universal primer site and UMIs. TCRdb used MiXCR to reprocess the 5' RACE reads, holding one entry per CDR3 protein. The sample yields around 530,000 distinct CDR3 sequences, about a sixth seen once. CDR3 length: 13 amino acids. With 2 bases clipped from V and 6 bases from J, the junction kept 1 base outside the gene matches. CDR1 and CDR2 from the germline V gene are MNHNY and SVGAGI (reference sequence). The starting material was PBMCs, obtained 5 to 6 days after the first yellow fever vaccination. The chain employs TRBV6-6 and TRBJ2-3; 8 positions match TRBD2. The clonotype comes from a man younger than 30 who received the YFV17D yellow fever vaccine. CDR3 residues: CASSYPGGDTQYF. DNA for the CDR3: TGTGCCAGCAGTTACCCGGGGGGGGATACGCAGTATTTT.